Given below is one T cell receptor beta chain in context. Its antigen specificity is not known. The input lacks base qualities; no much larger clone sits a single base away. The entry originates in a study of cytomegalovirus exposure and HLA in healthy donors (dated 2017 in TCRdb). Background on the whole study: According to an earlier analysis of several hundred of the donors, about 179 million T cells yielded some 120 million unique TCR beta sequences and 276 Gb of sequence data. An earlier analysis of about 620 of the donors applied high-throughput TCR beta sequencing to assess whether each TCR beta V gene segment acted as functional or pseudogenic. The T cell repertoires of several hundred subjects were profiled by immunosequencing and related to cytomegalovirus serostatus. The study aimed to test whether signatures of past pathogen exposure could be identified by cataloging public T cell receptors. In addition to the first cohort of 666 subjects, a separate validation cohort of 100 to 150 different subjects was used. An early release that covered about 600 HLA-typed donors contained 300 to 350 gigabases of sequencing data and tens of millions of unique TCR sequences. Both class I and class II loci were covered by HLA typing, at four-digit resolution. Rather than using new phenotypic data, the later analysis identified candidate immune exposures from TCR beta sequences and from how often those sequences occurred across donors. The number of donors typed differed by locus, with 629-630 for A, B, C, DRB1 and DQB1, around 500 for DQA1, 600 to 610 for DPA1, and some 470 for DPB1. To study patterns of TCR occurrence, a later analysis re-analyzed previously published TCR beta repertoires from hundreds of donors and added high-resolution HLA genotyping. The genetic ancestry cluster associated with self-reported Caucasian donors included 80% to 90% of the roughly 400 genotyped donors. Donor age, sex, ethnicity and CMV serostatus were collected together with the repertoire data. High-throughput TCR immunosequencing, statistical association of individual TCRs with disease status, and machine learning were combined to predict cytomegalovirus infection status. Genome-wide SNP genotypes for about 65% of the 666 donors were used in a later genetic analysis, which treated that subset as a discovery cohort. Because of strong linkage in the cohort, 4 to 6 DR-DQ haplotypes were treated as single units for association and clustering. Across some 400 genotyped donors of the cohort, an average of about 240,000 unique TCR beta nucleotide sequences per donor were sequenced, and 15% to 20% of those sequences were non-productive. Every discovery cohort repertoire had been produced on one sequencing platform.

The cohort was made up of roughly 670 healthy bone marrow donors. All cohort members were sampled while nominally healthy, although unrecorded immune exposures were likely present. The donor tested CMV seronegative and was one of the 352 seronegative cohort members. A peripheral blood sample was collected from each donor, and TCR beta sequencing was performed on peripheral blood mononuclear cells. Genomic DNA was extracted from the blood cell samples with the Qiagen DNeasy Blood Extraction Kit. Receptors were amplified or captured by the immunoSEQ multiplex PCR assay. For the multiplex PCR, a mixture combining 60 forward primers for TCR Vbeta segments and 13 reverse primers for TCR Jbeta segments was used. The CDR3 region of rearranged TCR beta genes was amplified from genomic DNA with a multiplex PCR assay. The Illumina HiSeq System was used to sequence the amplified TCR beta libraries as 87-base-pair reads. The paper's processing steps were these. A later analysis tallied around 80 million unique TCR beta chains across the 640 or so repertoires, and about 10 million of those chains were shared by two or more donors. Raw reads were error-corrected and collapsed into unique sequences with a nearest-neighbor algorithm that merged closely related sequences to remove PCR and sequencing errors. Alignment of CDR3 sequences to IMGT reference sequences was used to assign V, D and J gene segments. For a sequence to be retained, at least a six-nucleotide match to both a V gene segment and a J gene segment was required. Rearrangements were called productive when the CDR3 lacked stop codons and stayed in frame with V and J; all others were non-productive. CDR3 was defined by IMGT convention, running from the second conserved V-encoded cysteine to the conserved J-encoded phenylalanine. In an earlier analysis of around 600 of the donors, sequences lacking an unambiguous match to a single V gene segment were excluded. In an earlier analysis of approximately 590 of the donors, V segments were called functional above 56.7% productive rearrangements and were called segregating when the between-donor standard deviation exceeded 5%. A statistical classification framework was built for diagnosing cytomegalovirus status from the catalog of TCR beta chain sequences. In a later analysis, V and J genes were assigned by comparing TCR nucleotide sequences against IMGT/GENE-DB human TR gene sequences. In a later analysis, CDR3 sequences and most-parsimonious VDJ recombination scenarios were assigned using the TCRdist pipeline. A later analysis defined each TCR beta chain by its CDR3 amino acid sequence plus V-gene family, and excluded reads lacking a unique V-gene family. To address suspected cross-contamination and a sequencing artifact, a later analysis removed under 600 highly shared, low-generation-probability nucleotide sequences. In a later analysis, a clonal expansion index for each public chain was calculated from normalized within-repertoire ranks of inferred template counts. In a later analysis, generation probabilities were computed using a VDJ recombination model fitted to out-of-frame rearrangements, and the results were checked against IGoR. In a later analysis, TCR-TCR, TCR-HLA and TCR-CMV co-occurrence was scored with hypergeometric tests, and a repertoire-size bias correction was applied to TCR pairs. False discovery rates were estimated in a later analysis by permuting HLA or CMV assignments 20 times. In a later analysis, co-occurring TCRs were grouped with DBSCAN, and TCRdist sequence similarity was added when clustering was performed within HLA-allele-positive subsets. Repertoires with fewer than 30,000 or more than 120,000 public chains were left out of co-occurrence clustering, as were several repertoires with anomalous nucleotide sharing. TCRdb took this table from immuneACCESS and kept in-frame rearrangements with V and J called. Such tables lack part of the clones; where checked against another copy, unresolved V genes explain under half of the gap, and the rest is unexplained. The V and J calls and clone size were taken over from that table, and D and trimming were inferred from the DNA. The sample table shows around 50,000 clones, and about 80% are seen once. Approximately 1.5% of the sample goes to the ten largest clones.

After removal of 5 bases from V and 7 bases from J, the junction retains 8 bases not matched to a gene. Including cysteine and phenylalanine, the CDR3 has 15 amino acids. The retained sequence is limited to the CDR3, 45 bases, with the frame set at the first base. The germline V gene (reference sequence) sets CDR1 to LNHDA and CDR2 to SQIVND. Study-level results and caveats: In a later analysis, several top co-occurrence clusters were reported to appear linked to parvovirus B19, influenza, CMV and Epstein-Barr virus. A further reported finding was that TCR beta sequences accurately predicted the HLA-A and HLA-B alleles for most subjects in the first cohort. A later analysis found that most CMV-associated TCR beta chains appeared HLA-restricted, with HLA associations seemingly driven largely by CMV exposure. In both the original and validation cohorts, the classifier was reported to diagnose cytomegalovirus status with high specificity and sensitivity. A later analysis found that HLA-associated TCR beta chains were more clonally expanded and had lower generation probabilities than equally common non-associated chains. When HLA alleles, especially DR and DQ, strongly co-occurred, attributing TCR associations to individual alleles was difficult. Roughly uniform sequencing depth across donors was assumed in presence/absence analyses, although this assumption may not hold. Only TCR beta chains were sequenced in this cohort, and the absence of alpha or paired-chain data limited detectable features. Across donors, most TCR sequences were observed very rarely, whereas some public TCRs were present in many individuals. For the cohort, immune exposure information was limited to CMV serostatus. Because some donors lacked HLA typing at each locus, the association tests relied only on the typed subset. A later genetic analysis associated a missense DCLRE1C variant with V-gene and J-gene trimming of TCR beta chains, and an independent cohort replicated the association. Some IMGT-functional V segments, including TRBV6-2 and TRBV6-3, could not be distinguished by the 87-base-pair reads and were therefore excluded. In an earlier analysis of several hundred of the donors, most TCR beta V segments were observed in productive rearrangements about 87% or about 30% of the time, broadly matching IMGT annotations. The study listed 164 TCR beta chains as associated with cytomegalovirus. In a later analysis, the rate of TCR association differed among HLA loci, with DRB1 alleles having the most associated TCRs and HLA-C alleles having the fewest. Compared with the 666-donor mean, donors in an Asian-associated ancestry cluster had fewer N-insertions in productive TCRs, according to a later genetic analysis. A later analysis associated 16,951 TCR beta sequences with specific HLA alleles at a false discovery rate of 0.05. A group of highly shared sequence variants was considered likely to be a technical artifact of the sequencing pipeline. A few of the identified cytomegalovirus-associated TCR beta chains were confirmed in vitro to be specific for cytomegalovirus antigens. The earlier analysis of fewer than 750 of the donors excluded some 15 rarely observed V segments, including chromosome 9 orphons, because counts were too low. Correlated functional status among segregating V segments might reflect linkage disequilibrium, but an unknown experimental factor could not be ruled out. According to the authors, the approach could potentially be generalized to other disease states and immunological phenotypes.

The sample taken for sequencing was PBMCs. This receptor chain uses TRBV19 and TRBJ2-2; the central 9 bases match TRBD1. This clonotype was sampled from a middle-aged man in good health and CMV-seronegative. The sequenced DNA is TGTGCCAGTAGTCCGGGGACAGGGCTTGGCGGGGAGCTGTTTTTT. This is translated as CASSPGTGLGGELFF.